This T cell receptor beta chain was recorded in a study of blood T cells in healthy people across ages. Study conclusions and caveats: Underestimates were what the diversity estimates from one million T cells were considered to be.

Comment on this clonotype: Its cognate antigen is unknown.

With a J-beta primer mix and a sample-barcoded 5' primer, a second PCR ran about 6 to 11 cycles. TCRdb re-called the 5' RACE reads with MiXCR, one entry per CDR3 protein. The top ten hold 30% of the sample, which has about 670,000 distinct CDR3 sequences, 40% to 45% seen once. Sequenced material: blood. This clonotype was obtained from a man at least 80 years old in good health.

CDR3 DNA: TGTGCCAGCAGCTCGACGGGGGGGCCAGAAGAGACCCAGTACTTC. Its protein product is CASSSTGGPEETQYF. V usage is TRBV7-9 and J usage is TRBJ2-5, with 8 nucleotides matching TRBD2. V trimming: 4 bases; J trimming: 3 bases; junction bases outside the gene matches: 7. The CDR3 loop spans 15 amino acids. The germline CDR1 and CDR2 sequences are SEHNR and FQNEAQ (reference sequence). Complete variable domain (other parts from reference TRBV7-9 and TRBJ2-5): DTGVSQNPRHKITKRGQNVTFRCDPISEHNRLYWYRQTLGQGPEFLTYFQNEAQLEKSRLLSDRFSAERPKGSFSTLEIQRTEQGDSAMYLCASSSTGGPEETQYFGPGTRLLVL.